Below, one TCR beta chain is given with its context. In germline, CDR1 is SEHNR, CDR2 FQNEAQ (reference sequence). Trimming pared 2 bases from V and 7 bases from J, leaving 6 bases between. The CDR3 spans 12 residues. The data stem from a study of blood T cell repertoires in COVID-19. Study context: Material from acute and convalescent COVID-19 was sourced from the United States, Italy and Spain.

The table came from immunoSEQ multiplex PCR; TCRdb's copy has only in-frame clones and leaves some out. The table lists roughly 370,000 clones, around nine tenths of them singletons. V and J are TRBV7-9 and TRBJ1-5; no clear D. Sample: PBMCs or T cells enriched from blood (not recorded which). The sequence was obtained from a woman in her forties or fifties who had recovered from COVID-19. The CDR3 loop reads CASSLPLQPQHF. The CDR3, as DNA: TGTGCCAGCAGCTTACCCCTACAGCCCCAGCATTTT.